This T cell receptor beta chain was captured by sequencing in a study of regulatory and conventional T cells in RAG deficiency. The study, taken as a whole, reports: In Omenn syndrome, sorted "Tregs" may be peripherally activated cells. RAG-deficient patients showed markedly lower Shannon entropy and higher Simpson indices than control T-cell subsets. Omenn patients showed >90% Treg-Tconv overlap and shorter CDR3 lengths. Other subsets showed roughly 10-fold reductions, but Treg unique TCR beta sequences fell roughly 110-fold in these patients.

The CDR3 has 15 amino acids. Germline CDR1 reads MNHEY; CDR2 reads SMNVEV (reference sequence). V was pared by 3 bases and J by 3 bases, with 4 bases of the junction left unmatched. The table came from immunoSEQ multiplex PCR; TCRdb's copy has only in-frame clones and leaves some out. This sample has tens of thousands of clones, with 70% to 90% found just once. With regard to this clone: Its antigen is still unknown.

These data were also reused for a study on regulatory T cells. As reported in that work: The primer mix had 52 TRBV and 13 TRBJ primers.

This TCR derives from a human donor in good health. The specimen was CD8+ T cells sorted from blood. The chain combines TRBV27 with TRBJ2-7, with 11 positions matching TRBD2. This chain's CDR3 is CASSLTGTSGYEQYF. The DNA for the CDR3 is TGTGCCAGCAGTTTGACCGGGACTAGCGGCTACGAGCAGTACTTC.